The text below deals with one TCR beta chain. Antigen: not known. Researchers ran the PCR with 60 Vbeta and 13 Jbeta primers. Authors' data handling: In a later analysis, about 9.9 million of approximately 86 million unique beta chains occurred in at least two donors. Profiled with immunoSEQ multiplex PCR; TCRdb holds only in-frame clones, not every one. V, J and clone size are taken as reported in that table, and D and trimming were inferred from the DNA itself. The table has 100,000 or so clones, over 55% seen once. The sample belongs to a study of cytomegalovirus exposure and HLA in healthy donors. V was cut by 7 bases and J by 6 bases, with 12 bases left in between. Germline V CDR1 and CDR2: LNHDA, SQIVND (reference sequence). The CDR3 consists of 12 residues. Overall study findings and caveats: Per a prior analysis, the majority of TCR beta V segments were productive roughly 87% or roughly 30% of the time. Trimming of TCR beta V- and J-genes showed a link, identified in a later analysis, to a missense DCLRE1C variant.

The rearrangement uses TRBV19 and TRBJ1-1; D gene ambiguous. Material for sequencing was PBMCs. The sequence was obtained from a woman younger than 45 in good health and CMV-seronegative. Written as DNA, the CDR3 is TGTGCCAGTATTTATGGAGGATCTGAAGCTTTCTTT. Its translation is CASIYGGSEAFF.